The clone carrying this T cell receptor (beta chain) was seen ten or more times. The CDR3 contains 16 residues. V shed 7 bases and J 1 base; nucleotides not matched to a gene: 11. TCRdb reprocessed the 5' RACE reads via MiXCR and lists one record per CDR3 protein. The sample holds approximately 600,000 distinct CDR3 sequences; just over 7% are singletons and the top ten take 1.6%. This specimen belongs to a study of identical twins. These same records also appear under a second study, on yellow fever vaccine responses in identical twins.

This chain links TRBV12-3 or TRBV12-4 with TRBJ2-7; 9 bases fit TRBD1. The sequence was obtained from a woman under 30 in good health. Sequencing input: PBMCs. In DNA form, the CDR3 reads TGTGCCAGCACCGACGTGGGACAGGGCCCTTCCTACGAGCAGTACTTC. Protein sequence: CASTDVGQGPSYEQYF.